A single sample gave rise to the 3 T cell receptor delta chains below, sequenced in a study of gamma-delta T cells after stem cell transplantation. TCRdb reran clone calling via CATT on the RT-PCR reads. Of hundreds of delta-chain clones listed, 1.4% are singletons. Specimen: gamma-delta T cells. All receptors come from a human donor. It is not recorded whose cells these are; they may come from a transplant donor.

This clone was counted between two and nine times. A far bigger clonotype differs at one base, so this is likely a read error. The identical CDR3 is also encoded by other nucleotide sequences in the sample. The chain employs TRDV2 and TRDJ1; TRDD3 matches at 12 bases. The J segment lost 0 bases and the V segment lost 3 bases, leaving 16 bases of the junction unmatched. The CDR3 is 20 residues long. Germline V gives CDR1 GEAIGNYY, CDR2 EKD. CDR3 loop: CACDAVLGDTQNHHTDKLIF. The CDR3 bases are TGTGCCTGTGACGCCGTACTGGGGGATACACAAAATCACCACACCGATAAACTCATCTTT.

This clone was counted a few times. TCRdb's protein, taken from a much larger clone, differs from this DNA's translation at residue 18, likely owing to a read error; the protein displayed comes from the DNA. The CDR3 loop reads CACDAVLGDTQNHHTDKPIF. CDR3 sequence (DNA): TGTGCCTGTGACGCCGTACTGGGGGATACGCAAAATCACCACACCGATAAACCCATCTTT. The chain couples TRDV2 to TRDJ1; TRDD3 matches at 13 bases. From germline, CDR1 is GEAIGNYY and CDR2 EKD. The CDR3 length is 20 residues.

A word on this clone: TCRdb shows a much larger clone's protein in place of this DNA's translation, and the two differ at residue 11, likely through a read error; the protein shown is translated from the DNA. The CDR3 here is CACDSLGDRSGKLIF. CDR3 in DNA: TGTGCCTGTGACAGTCTGGGGGATAGATCCGGTAAACTCATCTTT. The rearrangement uses TRDV2 and TRDJ1, with 10 bases matching TRDD3. The CDR3 consists of 15 residues. The J segment lost 7 bases and the V segment lost 2 bases, leaving 9 bases of the junction unmatched. CDR1 is GEAIGNYY, CDR2 EKD, per germline.